This T cell receptor beta chain was captured in a study of cytomegalovirus exposure and HLA in healthy donors. General study results and limits: Rare TCR sequences predominated, though certain public TCRs were found in many donors. Through in vitro validation, a few CMV-associated chains were shown to be specific for CMV antigens. Subsequent analysis of the 120 or so validation repertoires found a tendency for first-cohort TCR clusters to co-occur.

Donors were drawn from the approximately 120-subject validation cohort, separate from the approximately 700-subject first cohort. Germline V gene sequence: CDR1 LNHDA, CDR2 SQIVND (reference sequence). With 6 bases clipped from V and 2 bases from J, the junction kept 9 bases outside the gene matches. The CDR3 consists of 15 residues. Profiled with immunoSEQ multiplex PCR; TCRdb holds only in-frame clones, not every one. The sample records 60,000 to 65,000 clones, roughly 95% being singletons. With regard to this clone: The antigen is unknown.

This chain uses TRBV19 with TRBJ2-7; 8 bases fit TRBD1. This receptor was taken from a woman between 18 and 29 years old in good health and CMV-seronegative. Input material: PBMCs. CDR3 bases: TGTGCCAGTAGCCCCCGGACAGGGCCCACCTACGAGCAGTACTTC. As protein: CASSPRTGPTYEQYF.